Listed here are 2 T cell receptor delta chains from one sample, sequenced in a study of γδ T cells in repeated Plasmodium falciparum infection. TCRdb redid the clone calls on the multiplex PCR reads with CATT. The table shows some 51,000 delta-chain clones, with 1.5% to 2% occurring only once. Gammadelta T cells were flow-sorted from PBMC into Vgamma9/Vdelta2+ and Vdelta2-negative populations for bulk analysis. What was sequenced was gamma-delta T cells from blood. The receptors derive from a pool of human donors (malaria-infected and uninfected, not separated).

Worth noting for this clone: At the DNA level, this CDR3 is encoded by other sequences in the same sample as well. No J gene was called, and the V gene is TRAV38-2/DV8; TRDD3 was called by the table and not checked on the DNA. Germline CDR1 and CDR2: TSESDYY and QEAYKQQN. This CDR3 contains 19 residues. The DNA of the CDR3 is TGTGCTTATAGGAGCGCGAGCCTACTGGGGGATCTCTACAAAGATAAGATAATATTT. Amino acid sequence: CAYRSASLLGDLYKDKIIF.

The sample holds many counts of this clone. The protein given by TCRdb reflects a much larger clone and differs at residue 8 from this DNA's translation, likely from a read error; the protein shown is the DNA's translation. V gene TRDV1 combines with J gene TRDJ1, with 12 positions matching TRDD3. Germline values: CDR1 TSWWSYY, CDR2 QGS. The CDR3 is 20 amino acids. V dropped 2 bases and J dropped 0; count of bases not matched to a gene: 13. As DNA, the CDR3 is TGTGCTCTTGGGGAAGGTCTACTGTACTGGGGGATACCGTACACCGATAAACTCATCTTT. It codes for CALGEGLLYWGIPYTDKLIF.